What follows are 19 T cell receptor beta chains derived from one specimen sequenced in a study of naive and memory T cell subsets. The beta constant-region primer was an equimolar mix of two oligonucleotides covering TRBC1 and TRBC2. Nested alpha and beta constant-region primers with the SP2 primer drove four PCR rounds on ligated cDNA. Each CDR3 protein is one row after TCRdb ran MiXCR on the UMI-ligation and nested PCR reads. This sample has approximately 150,000 distinct CDR3 sequences; approximately 22% occur once, and the top ten carry 0.11%. Overall study results and limits: Possibly reflecting memory cells re-expressing CD45RA, a few larger clonotypes occurred in naive repertoires, especially CD8.

Their specific antigens are unknown. Sequencing was done on a sample of naive CD4+ T cells from blood. The origin of the receptors is a human donor in good health.

V is TRBV20-1 and J is TRBJ2-3; no clear D gene. CDR3 size: 14 residues. Germline V gene data show CDR1 as DFQATT and CDR2 as SNEGSKA (reference sequence). V lost 3 bases to trimming and J lost 0 bases, with 10 bases between them. CDR3 sequence: CSASRGASTDTQYF. CDR3 DNA: TGCAGTGCTAGTCGCGGAGCTAGCACAGATACGCAGTATTTT.

This clonotype has only a few counts. The gene calls are TRBV20-1 and TRBJ2-2, with D possibly being TRBD1 (5 bases). V dropped 0 bases and J dropped 3 bases, with 8 bases sitting between them. The CDR3 extends over 14 amino acids. CDR1 is DFQATT and CDR2 is SNEGSKA in the germline V gene (reference sequence). The CDR3 coding sequence is TGCAGTGCTAGAGAGGCAGGGTACACCGGGGAGCTGTTTTTT. Its protein product is CSAREAGYTGELFF.

This clonotype has only one observation. The chain is built from TRBV28 and TRBJ2-6; TRBD1 might be the D (5 bases). The V end lost 8 bases, the J end lost 1 base, and 15 bases lay between the germline ends. Germline-derived CDR1 and CDR2 are MDHEN and SYDVKM. This CDR3 is 16 amino acids long. CDR3: CASGRVLSSGANVLTF. The CDR3 DNA sequence: TGTGCCAGCGGCAGGGTTCTTTCTTCTGGGGCCAACGTCCTGACTTTC.

This chain uses TRBV20-1 with TRBJ2-3; the match to TRBD2 covers 13 bases. The CDR3 length is 19 residues. Germline V gives CDR1 DFQATT, CDR2 SNEGSKA (reference sequence). The J segment lost 2 bases and the V segment lost 0 bases, leaving 11 bases of the junction unmatched. CDR3 residues: CSARDLTSGRFRDTDTQYF. The CDR3 DNA follows: TGCAGTGCTAGAGATCTGACTAGCGGGAGGTTTCGAGACACAGATACGCAGTATTTT.

In its sample, this clonotype was seen a few times. J is TRBJ2-1 and V is TRBV6-5; D remains ambiguous. This CDR3 contains 14 residues. Germline V lookup: CDR1 MNHEY, CDR2 SVGAGI. Trimming left V 5 bases short and J 5 bases short, with 13 bases between. This CDR3 is CASSDRVLNNEQFF. In DNA form, the CDR3 reads TGTGCCAGCAGTGACCGGGTCCTGAACAATGAGCAGTTCTTC.

This clonotype was observed at least ten times. This sequence joins TRBV20-1 and TRBJ2-2; D is ambiguous. CDR3 length equals 12 residues. Trimming removed 3 bases from V and 4 bases from J, with 6 bases in between. CDR1 and CDR2 from the germline V gene are DFQATT and SNEGSKA (reference sequence). The CDR3 here is CSASSLTGELFF. In DNA, the CDR3 is TGCAGTGCTAGTTCCCTCACCGGGGAGCTGTTTTTT.

This chain joins TRBV7-2 and TRBJ2-3; D is unresolved. Germline CDR1 SGHTA, CDR2 FQGNSA. Trimming pared 5 bases from V and 2 bases from J, leaving 8 bases between. This CDR3 spans 13 amino acids. This CDR3 is CASSTGPTDTQYF. The CDR3 region has the DNA TGTGCCAGCAGCACTGGACCCACAGATACGCAGTATTTT. Drawing the rest from reference TRBV7-2 and TRBJ2-3, the complete variable domain is GAGVSQSPSNKVTEKGKDVELRCDPISGHTALYWYRQSLGQGLEFLIYFQGNSAPDKSGLPSDRFSAERTGGSVSTLTIQRTQQEDSAVYLCASSTGPTDTQYFGPGTRLTVL.

This clonotype showed up just a few times. V is TRBV20-1 and J is TRBJ2-3; TRBD2 might be the D (6 bases). The CDR3 runs 18 residues. Germline CDR1 reads DFQATT; CDR2 reads SNEGSKA (reference sequence). Trimming left V 0 bases short and J 0 bases short, with 19 bases between. The CDR3 reads CSARDSFRIAVSTDTQYF. The CDR3 DNA is TGCAGTGCTAGAGATTCGTTTAGGATAGCGGTCAGCACAGATACGCAGTATTTT.

This sequence joins TRBV6-5 and TRBJ1-4; D gene ambiguous. This CDR3 has 15 amino acids. V gave up 2 bases and J gave up 8 bases, with 15 bases separating them. Germline CDR1 and CDR2: MNHEY and SVGAGI. The chain's CDR3 is CASSYGSPSAEKLFF. The CDR3 DNA sequence: TGTGCCAGCAGTTACGGCTCGCCGAGCGCAGAAAAACTGTTTTTT.

The chain carries TRBV20-1 and TRBJ2-5; D is tentatively TRBD1 or TRBD2 (6 bases each). Germline V CDR1 and CDR2: DFQATT, SNEGSKA (reference sequence). This CDR3 has 14 amino acids. V lost 6 bases to trimming and J lost 2 bases, with 16 bases between them. CDR3: CSAEFLGGQETQYF. The DNA of the CDR3 is TGCAGTGCGGAGTTTCTAGGGGGGCAAGAGACCCAGTACTTC.

In this sample, this clonotype turned up a few times. The chain couples TRBV7-6 to TRBJ1-2, with TRBD1 as a possible D gene (5 bases). The CDR3 spans 11 residues. Germline V lookup: CDR1 SGHVS, CDR2 FNYEAQ. With 10 bases removed from V and 4 bases from J, the gap between germline ends came to 10 bases. The CDR3 DNA reads as TGTGCCACGGGGGAAGGCTATGGCTACACCTTC. Translated, it gives CATGEGYGYTF.

Only a few counts were recorded for this clonotype. The genes are TRBV27 and TRBJ2-1; D is ambiguous. The germline CDR1 and CDR2 sequences are MNHEY and SMNVEV (reference sequence). V was clipped by 8 bases and J by 1 base, with 12 bases between them. CDR3 length: 14 residues. The CDR3 loop reads CASRTPLSYNEQFF. The CDR3 nucleotides are TGTGCCAGCCGGACCCCACTGTCCTACAATGAGCAGTTCTTC.

This clonotype was counted a few times. The chain carries TRBV20-1 and TRBJ2-3; TRBD2 aligns across 12 bases. The CDR3 spans 16 residues. J lost 5 bases, V lost 3 bases, and 9 bases had no gene match. Germline CDR1 and CDR2: DFQATT and SNEGSKA (reference sequence). The CDR3 loop reads CSASRLAGEAGDTQYF. CDR3 nucleotide sequence: TGCAGTGCTAGCCGACTAGCGGGAGAGGCGGGAGATACGCAGTATTTT.

This clonotype has a count of ten or more. The rearrangement joins TRBV29-1 to TRBJ2-7, with TRBD1 matching over 8 bases. With 2 bases clipped from V and 3 bases from J, the junction kept 6 bases outside the gene matches. The CDR3 totals 14 residues. Germline-derived CDR1 and CDR2 are SQVTM and ANQGSEA. The CDR3 loop is CSVETQDRDYEQYF. The CDR3 DNA reads TGCAGCGTTGAAACCCAGGACAGGGACTACGAGCAGTACTTC.

The genes are TRBV6-5 and TRBJ1-6; D is possibly TRBD1 (5 bases). Trimming cost V 5 bases and J 10 bases, with 15 bases left between them. The CDR3 runs 14 residues. The V gene's germline CDR1 is MNHEY and CDR2 SVGAGI. The CDR3 sequence is CASSETAAGSPLHF. The CDR3 nucleotides read TGTGCCAGCAGTGAGACAGCCGCGGGATCACCCCTCCACTTT.

This clonotype was detected only a few times. The J gene is TRBJ2-6, the V gene TRBV5-1; D gene ambiguous. Germline CDR1 SGHRS, CDR2 YFSETQ. CDR3 length: 16 residues. V was cut by 0 bases and J by 0 bases, with 7 bases left in between. The CDR3 DNA follows: TGCGCCAGCAGCTTGGGAGGAGTCTCTGGGGCCAACGTCCTGACTTTC. This gives the protein CASSLGGVSGANVLTF.

The rearrangement links TRBV6-2 or TRBV6-3 to TRBJ2-1, with 10 bases fitting TRBD1. The germline gives CDR1 MNHEY, CDR2 SVGEGT. V shed 1 base, J shed 7 bases, and the junction held 10 bases outside the gene matches. This CDR3 has 17 residues. In nucleotides, the CDR3 is TGTGCCAGCAGTTACTTCCGGGACAGGGGATCAAGGAATGAGCAGTTCTTC. Its protein is CASSYFRDRGSRNEQFF.

This clonotype was seen a few times. The chain links TRBV12-3 or TRBV12-4 to TRBJ2-1; D is undetermined. V lost 4 bases, J lost 16 bases, and 17 bases lay in between. This CDR3 has 12 amino acids. The CDR3 coding sequence is TGTGCCAGCAGTTATCTCCGAGGTCGGTCATTCTTC. Residues: CASSYLRGRSFF.

This clonotype was picked up a small number of times. The chain uses TRBV12-3 or TRBV12-4 and TRBJ1-2, with a weak D call TRBD1 (6 bases). The CDR3 spans 12 residues. V was clipped by 7 bases and J by 4 bases, with 10 bases between them. CDR3 region: CASTLQGYGYTF. The CDR3 coding sequence is TGTGCCAGCACTCTACAGGGCTATGGCTACACCTTC.